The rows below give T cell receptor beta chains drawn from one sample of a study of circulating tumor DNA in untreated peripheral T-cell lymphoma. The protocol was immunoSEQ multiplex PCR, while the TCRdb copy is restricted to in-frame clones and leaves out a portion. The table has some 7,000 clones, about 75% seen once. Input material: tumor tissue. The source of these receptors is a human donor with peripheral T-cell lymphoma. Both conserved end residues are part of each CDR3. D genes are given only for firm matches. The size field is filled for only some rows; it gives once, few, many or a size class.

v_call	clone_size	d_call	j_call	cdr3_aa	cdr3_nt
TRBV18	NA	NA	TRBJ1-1	CASSPQTSNTEAFF	TGTGCCAGCTCACCACAGACCTCGAACACTGAAGCTTTCTTT
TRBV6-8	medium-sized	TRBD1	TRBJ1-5	CASSPGQAQGQPQHF	TGTGCCAGCAGCCCAGGACAGGCCCAAGGGCAGCCCCAGCATTTT
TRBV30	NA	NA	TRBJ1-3	CAWRPVLQHSGNTIYF	TGTGCCTGGAGGCCCGTACTCCAACACTCTGGAAACACCATATATTTT
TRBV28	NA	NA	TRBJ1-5	CASSLETGQGDSQPQHF	TGTGCCAGCAGTTTAGAGACGGGGCAGGGTGACAGTCAGCCCCAGCATTTT
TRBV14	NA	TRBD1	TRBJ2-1	CASSQESGGPYNEQFF	TGTGCCAGCAGCCAAGAATCAGGGGGTCCCTACAATGAGCAGTTCTTC
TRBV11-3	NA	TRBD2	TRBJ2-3	CASVRKAGGSDTQYF	TGTGCCAGCGTGCGGAAAGCGGGAGGCTCAGATACGCAGTATTTT
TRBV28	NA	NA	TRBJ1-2	CASSSLPSQRGYTF	TGTGCCAGCAGTTCGCTACCCTCTCAAAGGGGCTACACCTTC
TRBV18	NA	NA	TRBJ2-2	CASSPWDITGELFF	TGTGCCAGCTCACCTTGGGACATCACCGGGGAGCTGTTTTTT
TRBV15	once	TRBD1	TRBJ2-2	CATSTPSDRANTGELFF	TGTGCCACCAGCACCCCCTCCGACAGGGCAAACACCGGGGAGCTGTTTTTT
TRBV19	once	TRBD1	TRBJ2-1	CASSPGTGGLEEQFF	TGTGCCAGTAGTCCCGGGACAGGGGGCTTGGAGGAGCAGTTCTTC
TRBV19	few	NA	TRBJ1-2	CASSREVVYGYTF	TGTGCCAGTAGCAGGGAAGTCGTCTATGGCTACACCTTC
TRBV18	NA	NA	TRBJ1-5	CASSPGAGGGGNQPQHF	TGTGCCAGCTCACCGGGTGCGGGGGGAGGTGGCAATCAGCCCCAGCATTTT